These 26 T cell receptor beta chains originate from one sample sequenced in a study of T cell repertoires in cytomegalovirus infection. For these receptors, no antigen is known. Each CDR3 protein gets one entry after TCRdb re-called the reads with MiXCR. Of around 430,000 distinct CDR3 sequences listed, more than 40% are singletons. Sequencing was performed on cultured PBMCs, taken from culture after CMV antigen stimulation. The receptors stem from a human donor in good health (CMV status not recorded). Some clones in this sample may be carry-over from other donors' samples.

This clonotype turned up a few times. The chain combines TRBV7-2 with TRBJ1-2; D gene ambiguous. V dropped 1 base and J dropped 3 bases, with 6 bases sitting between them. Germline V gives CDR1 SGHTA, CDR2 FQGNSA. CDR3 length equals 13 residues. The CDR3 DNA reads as TGTGCCAGCAGCTTAGGGGCTGACTATGGCTACACCTTC. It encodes CASSLGADYGYTF.

The CDR3 nucleotides read TGTGCCAGCAGGAACGACAGGACTGAAGCTTTCTTT. Translating gives CASRNDRTEAFF. V is TRBV2 and J is TRBJ1-1; a possible D gene is TRBD1 (6 bases). CDR3 length equals 12 residues. V shed 6 bases and J shed 5 bases, with 10 bases lying between them. CDR1 SNHLY and CDR2 FYNNEI come from the germline V gene.

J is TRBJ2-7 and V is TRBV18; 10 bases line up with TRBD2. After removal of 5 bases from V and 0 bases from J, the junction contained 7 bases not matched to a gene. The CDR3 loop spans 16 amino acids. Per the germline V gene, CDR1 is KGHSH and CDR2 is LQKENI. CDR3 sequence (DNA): TGTGCCAGCTCAGCAACTAGCGGGGTCATCTCCTACGAGCAGTACTTC. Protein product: CASSATSGVISYEQYF.

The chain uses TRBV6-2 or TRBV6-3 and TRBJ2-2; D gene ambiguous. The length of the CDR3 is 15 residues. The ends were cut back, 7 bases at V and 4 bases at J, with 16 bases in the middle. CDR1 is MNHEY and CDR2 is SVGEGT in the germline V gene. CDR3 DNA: TGTGCCAGCAAGTACGCAGCTACGACCACCGGGGAGCTGTTTTTT. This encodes CASKYAATTTGELFF.

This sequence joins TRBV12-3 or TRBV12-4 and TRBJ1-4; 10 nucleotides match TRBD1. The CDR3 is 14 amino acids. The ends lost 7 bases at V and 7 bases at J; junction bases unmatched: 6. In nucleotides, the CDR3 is TGTGCCAGCAATGACAGGGGGCAAGGTGAAAAACTGTTTTTT. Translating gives CASNDRGQGEKLFF.

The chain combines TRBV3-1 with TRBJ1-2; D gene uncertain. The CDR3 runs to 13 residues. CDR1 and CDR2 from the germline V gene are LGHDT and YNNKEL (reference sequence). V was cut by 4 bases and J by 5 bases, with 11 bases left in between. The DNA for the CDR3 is TGTGCCAGCAGCCCGCAGGTGGAATATGGCTACACCTTC. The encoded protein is CASSPQVEYGYTF.

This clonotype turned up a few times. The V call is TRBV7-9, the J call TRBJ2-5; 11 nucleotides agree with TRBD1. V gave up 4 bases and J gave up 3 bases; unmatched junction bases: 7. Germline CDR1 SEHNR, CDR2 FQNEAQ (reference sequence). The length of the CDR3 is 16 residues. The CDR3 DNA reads TGTGCCAGCAGCTCCCTAGGACAGGGGGCGGAAGAGACCCAGTACTTC. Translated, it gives CASSSLGQGAEETQYF.

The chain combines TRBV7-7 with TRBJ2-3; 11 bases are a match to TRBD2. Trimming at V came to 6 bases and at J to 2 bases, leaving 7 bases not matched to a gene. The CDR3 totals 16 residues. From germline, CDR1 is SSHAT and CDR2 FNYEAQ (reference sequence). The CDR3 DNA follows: TGTGCCAGCAGTCCCGATAGCGGGAGGGCCACAGATACGCAGTATTTT. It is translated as CASSPDSGRATDTQYF.

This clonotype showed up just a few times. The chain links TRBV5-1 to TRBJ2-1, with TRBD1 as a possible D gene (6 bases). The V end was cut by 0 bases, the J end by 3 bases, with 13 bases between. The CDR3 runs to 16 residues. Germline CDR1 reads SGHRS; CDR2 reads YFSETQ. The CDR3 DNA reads TGCGCCAGCAGCTTGGGGGGACAAGACGGCTACAATGAGCAGTTCTTC. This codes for CASSLGGQDGYNEQFF. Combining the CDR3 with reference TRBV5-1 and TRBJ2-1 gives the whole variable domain KAGVTQTPRYLIKTRGQQVTLSCSPISGHRSVSWYQQTPGQGLQFLFEYFSETQRNKGNFPGRFSGRQFSNSRSEMNVSTLELGDSALYLCASSLGGQDGYNEQFFGPGTRLTVL.

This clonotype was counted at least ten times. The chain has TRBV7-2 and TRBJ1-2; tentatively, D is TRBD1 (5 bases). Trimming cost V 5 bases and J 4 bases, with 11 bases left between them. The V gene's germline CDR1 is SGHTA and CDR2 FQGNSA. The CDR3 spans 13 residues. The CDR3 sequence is CASSPRQPYGYTF. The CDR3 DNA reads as TGTGCCAGCAGCCCGCGACAGCCCTATGGCTACACCTTC.

CDR3 sequence reads: CASTPEGVFSNQPQHF. CDR3 bases: TGTGCCAGTACCCCTGAGGGGGTGTTTAGCAATCAGCCCCAGCATTTT. This chain joins TRBV19 and TRBJ1-5, with a possible D match to TRBD1 (6 bases). Germline V gives CDR1 LNHDA, CDR2 SQIVND (reference sequence). V gave up 7 bases and J gave up 0 bases, with 16 bases separating them. This CDR3 is built from 16 residues.

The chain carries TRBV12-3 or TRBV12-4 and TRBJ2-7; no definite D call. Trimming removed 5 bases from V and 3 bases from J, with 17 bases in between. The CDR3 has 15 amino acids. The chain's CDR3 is CASSQIFSGGYEQYF. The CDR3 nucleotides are TGTGCCAGCAGTCAAATTTTTTCCGGTGGCTACGAGCAGTACTTC.

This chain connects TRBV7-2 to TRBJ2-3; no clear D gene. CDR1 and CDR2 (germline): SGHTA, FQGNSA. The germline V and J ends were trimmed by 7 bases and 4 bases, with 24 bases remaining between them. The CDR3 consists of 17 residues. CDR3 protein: CASTRNLAPAFPDTQYF. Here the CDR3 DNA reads TGTGCCAGCACCCGAAATTTGGCCCCGGCCTTCCCAGATACGCAGTATTTT.

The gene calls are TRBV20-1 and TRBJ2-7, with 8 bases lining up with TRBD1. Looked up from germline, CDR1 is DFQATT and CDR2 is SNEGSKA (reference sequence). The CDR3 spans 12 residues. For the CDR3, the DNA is TGCACCGCGGGACAGGATGGCTACGAGCAGTACTTC. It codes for CTAGQDGYEQYF.

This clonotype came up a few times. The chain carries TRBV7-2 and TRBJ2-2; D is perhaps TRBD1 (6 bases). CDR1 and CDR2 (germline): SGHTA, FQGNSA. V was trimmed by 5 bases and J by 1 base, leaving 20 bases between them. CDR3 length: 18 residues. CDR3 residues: CASSIRGVQGQNTGELFF. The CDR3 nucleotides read TGTGCCAGCAGCATCCGTGGAGTCCAGGGACAGAACACCGGGGAGCTGTTTTTT.

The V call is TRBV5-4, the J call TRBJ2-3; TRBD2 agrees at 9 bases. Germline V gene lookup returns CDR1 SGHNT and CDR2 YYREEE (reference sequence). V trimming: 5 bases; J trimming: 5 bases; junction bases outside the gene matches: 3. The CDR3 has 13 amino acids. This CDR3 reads CASSSGSEDTQYF. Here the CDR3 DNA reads TGTGCCAGCAGTAGCGGGAGTGAAGATACGCAGTATTTT.

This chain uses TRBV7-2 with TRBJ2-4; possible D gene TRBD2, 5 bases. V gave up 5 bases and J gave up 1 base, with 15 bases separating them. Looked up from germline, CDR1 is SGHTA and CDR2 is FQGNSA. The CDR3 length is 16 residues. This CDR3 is CASSPSPSKAKNIQYF. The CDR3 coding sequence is TGTGCCAGCAGCCCTAGCCCATCCAAGGCCAAAAACATTCAGTACTTC.

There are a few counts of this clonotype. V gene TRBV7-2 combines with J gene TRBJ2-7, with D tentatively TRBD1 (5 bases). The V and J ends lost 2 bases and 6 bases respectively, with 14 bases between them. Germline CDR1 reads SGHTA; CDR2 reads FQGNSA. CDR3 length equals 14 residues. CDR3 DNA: TGTGCCAGCAGCTTAAGACAGAGCCTTACCGAGCAGTACTTC. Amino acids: CASSLRQSLTEQYF.

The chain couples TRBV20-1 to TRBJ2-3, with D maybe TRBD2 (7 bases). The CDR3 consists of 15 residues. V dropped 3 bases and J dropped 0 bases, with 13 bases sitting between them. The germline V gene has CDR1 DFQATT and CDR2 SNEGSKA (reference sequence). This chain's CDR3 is CSASRGGASTDTQYF. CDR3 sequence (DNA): TGCAGTGCTAGTCGTGGGGGGGCCAGCACAGATACGCAGTATTTT.

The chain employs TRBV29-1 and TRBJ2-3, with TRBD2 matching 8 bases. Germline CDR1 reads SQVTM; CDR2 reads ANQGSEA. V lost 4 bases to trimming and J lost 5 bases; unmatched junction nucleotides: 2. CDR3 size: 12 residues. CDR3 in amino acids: CSVGGLGDTQYF. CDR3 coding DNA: TGCAGCGTTGGGGGACTAGGAGATACGCAGTATTTT.

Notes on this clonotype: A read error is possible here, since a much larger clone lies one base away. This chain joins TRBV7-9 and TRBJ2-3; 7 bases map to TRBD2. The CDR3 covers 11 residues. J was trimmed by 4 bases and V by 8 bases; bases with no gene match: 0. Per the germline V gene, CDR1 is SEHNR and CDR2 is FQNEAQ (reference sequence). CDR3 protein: CASAGADTQYF. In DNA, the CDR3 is TGTGCCAGCGCGGGGGCAGATACGCAGTATTTT.

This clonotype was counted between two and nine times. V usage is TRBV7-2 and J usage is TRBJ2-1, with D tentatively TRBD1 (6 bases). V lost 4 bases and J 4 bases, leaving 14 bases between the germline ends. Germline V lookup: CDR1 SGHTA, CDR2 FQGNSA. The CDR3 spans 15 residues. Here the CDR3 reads CASSSGRGEYNEQFF. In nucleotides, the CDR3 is TGTGCCAGCAGCTCAGGCAGGGGTGAGTACAATGAGCAGTTCTTC.

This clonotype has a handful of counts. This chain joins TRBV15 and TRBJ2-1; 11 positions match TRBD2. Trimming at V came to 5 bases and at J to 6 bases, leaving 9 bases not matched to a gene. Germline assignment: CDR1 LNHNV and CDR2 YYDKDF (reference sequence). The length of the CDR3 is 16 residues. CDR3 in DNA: TGTGCCACCAGCCCCCATCCCGGGACTAGCGGCAATGAGCAGTTCTTC. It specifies CATSPHPGTSGNEQFF.

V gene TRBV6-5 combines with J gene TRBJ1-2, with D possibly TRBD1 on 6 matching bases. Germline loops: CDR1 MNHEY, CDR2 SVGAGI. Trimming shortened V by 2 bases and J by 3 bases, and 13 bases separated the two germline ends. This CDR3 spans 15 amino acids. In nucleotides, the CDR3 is TGTGCCAGCAGTTACGGGACACCGGAAGACTATGGCTACACCTTC. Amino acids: CASSYGTPEDYGYTF.

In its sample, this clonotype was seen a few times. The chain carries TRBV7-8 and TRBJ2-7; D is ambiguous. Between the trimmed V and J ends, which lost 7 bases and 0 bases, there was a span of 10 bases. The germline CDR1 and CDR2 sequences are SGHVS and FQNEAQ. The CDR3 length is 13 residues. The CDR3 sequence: CASTLGGSYEQYF. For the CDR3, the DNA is TGTGCCAGCACTTTGGGCGGCTCCTACGAGCAGTACTTC.

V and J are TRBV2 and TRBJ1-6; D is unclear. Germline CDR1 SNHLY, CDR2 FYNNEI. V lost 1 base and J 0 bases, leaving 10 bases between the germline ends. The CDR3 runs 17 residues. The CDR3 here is CASSEGQASSYNSPLHF. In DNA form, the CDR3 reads TGTGCCAGCAGTGAAGGGCAGGCTAGCTCCTATAATTCACCCCTCCACTTT.